The source of this T cell receptor beta chain is a study of CD4 T cell repertoires in COVID-19. This table comes from immunoSEQ multiplex PCR, and its TCRdb copy is limited to in-frame clones, with some not included. Of several thousand clones listed, roughly 80% are singletons. Points from the study as a whole: Sharing of several most expanded SARS-CoV-2-reactive clonotypes across memory subsets suggested intraclonal diversification. Some SARS-CoV-2 clonotypes, between about 6.5 and 28%, recurred in SARS-CoV and/or HKU1 cultures.

These memory T cells were uncultured and sequenced directly after ex vivo isolation. Comments on this clone: Its specificity is not known.

Sequencing was performed on effector memory CD4+ T cells from blood, taken before the COVID-19 pandemic. This TCR was recovered from a human donor who had COVID-19.

The CDR3 DNA sequence: TGCGCCAGCAGCTTGCGGGGGTTCGTGTCAGATACGCAGTATTTT. This encodes CASSLRGFVSDTQYF. The chain has TRBV5-1 and TRBJ2-3; TRBD2 is a possible D gene (6 bases). Germline V lookup: CDR1 SGHRS, CDR2 YFSETQ. The CDR3 has 15 residues. Trimming removed 1 base from V and 4 bases from J, with 13 bases in between.